This is a list of T cell receptor beta chains from one sample in a study of response to subunit inactivated influenza vaccine. TCRdb reanalysed the RT-PCR reads using MiXCR and keeps one entry per CDR3 protein. The sample contains about 780,000 distinct CDR3 sequences, less than 20% of which appear only once. The sequencing here drew on PBMCs from blood, taken about 5 days after vaccination. These receptors were collected from a man in his fifties or sixties who received an inactivated influenza vaccine. CDR3s include the opening cysteine and the closing phenylalanine or tryptophan. The order of the fields is D gene, J gene, clone size, V gene, CDR3 length, CDR3 DNA, CDR3 protein. A D gene is named only where the DNA matches it firmly. Expanded clones get a size class; other rows say once, few or many, or leave the size out.

d_gene: .; j_gene: TRBJ2-5; abundance: .; v_gene: TRBV6-5; len: 15; CDR3nt: TGTGCCAGCAGTTACATCGGGGTTACACAAGAGACCCAGTACTTC; CDR3aa: CASSYIGVTQETQYF
d_gene: .; j_gene: TRBJ2-3; abundance: .; v_gene: TRBV9; len: 14; CDR3nt: TGTGCCACCTCCCTAGGGCCAGCATGGGATACGCAGTATTTT; CDR3aa: CATSLGPAWDTQYF
d_gene: .; j_gene: TRBJ2-3; abundance: few; v_gene: TRBV18; len: 16; CDR3nt: TGTGCCAGCTCACCACCCTCGGTGGGAAGCACAGATACGCAGTATTTT; CDR3aa: CASSPPSVGSTDTQYF
d_gene: .; j_gene: TRBJ2-1; abundance: few; v_gene: TRBV3-1; len: 15; CDR3nt: TGTGCCAGCAGCCAAGGAGTTGGCTCCTACAATGAGCAGTTCTTC; CDR3aa: CASSQGVGSYNEQFF
d_gene: .; j_gene: TRBJ2-5; abundance: .; v_gene: TRBV5-5; len: 16; CDR3nt: TGTGCCAGCAGCTTGGATCCGGGGGCGAGACAAGAGACCCAGTACTTC; CDR3aa: CASSLDPGARQETQYF
d_gene: .; j_gene: TRBJ2-5; abundance: few; v_gene: TRBV4-2; len: 16; CDR3nt: TGTGCCAGCAGCCCAGTGGGCCAGGGCGTAGGAGAGACCCAGTACTTC; CDR3aa: CASSPVGQGVGETQYF
d_gene: .; j_gene: TRBJ2-3; abundance: .; v_gene: TRBV12-3/TRBV12-4; len: 15; CDR3nt: TGTGCCAGCCGTAGACGGGCCTCTAGCACAGATACGCAGTATTTT; CDR3aa: CASRRRASSTDTQYF
d_gene: TRBD2; j_gene: TRBJ2-3; abundance: .; v_gene: TRBV15; len: 15; CDR3nt: TGTGCCACCAGCAGAGTAAAGCGGGGGTACGATACGCAGTATTTT; CDR3aa: CATSRVKRGYDTQYF
d_gene: TRBD2; j_gene: TRBJ2-1; abundance: few; v_gene: TRBV29-1; len: 14; CDR3nt: TGCAGCGTTAGGAGTCTGGGAGGGGCAGGTGAGCAGTTCTTC; CDR3aa: CSVRSLGGAGEQFF
d_gene: .; j_gene: TRBJ2-1; abundance: few; v_gene: TRBV7-3; len: 16; CDR3nt: TGTGCCAGCAGCCCCAGGGGTTCGGGTGGTTGGGATGAGCAGTTCTTC; CDR3aa: CASSPRGSGGWDEQFF
d_gene: .; j_gene: TRBJ2-7; abundance: .; v_gene: TRBV7-6; len: 14; CDR3nt: TGTGCCAGCAGCCCGGGACACCCCTACTACGAGCAGTACTTC; CDR3aa: CASSPGHPYYEQYF
d_gene: .; j_gene: TRBJ1-1; abundance: many; v_gene: TRBV6-1; len: 13; CDR3nt: TGTGCCAGCAGTGACCTAAAGAACACTGAAGCTTTCTTT; CDR3aa: CASSDLKNTEAFF
d_gene: .; j_gene: TRBJ1-2; abundance: .; v_gene: TRBV6-4; len: 13; CDR3nt: TGTGCCAGCAGTGACGGTGACAGCTATGGCTACACCTTC; CDR3aa: CASSDGDSYGYTF
d_gene: .; j_gene: TRBJ2-7; abundance: few; v_gene: TRBV5-5; len: 12; CDR3nt: TGTGCCACCCAATCGGACAACTACGAGCAGTACTTC; CDR3aa: CATQSDNYEQYF
d_gene: TRBD1; j_gene: TRBJ1-2; abundance: .; v_gene: TRBV11-2; len: 17; CDR3nt: TGTGCCAGCAGCCCACTAGGGACAGCAACTATAAACTATGGCTACACCTTC; CDR3aa: CASSPLGTATINYGYTF
d_gene: .; j_gene: TRBJ2-3; abundance: few; v_gene: TRBV6-5; len: 15; CDR3nt: TGTGCCAGCAGTTATACGCGGGTGAGCACAGATACGCAGTATTTT; CDR3aa: CASSYTRVSTDTQYF
d_gene: TRBD1; j_gene: TRBJ1-1; abundance: few; v_gene: TRBV20-1; len: 13; CDR3nt: TGCAGTGCTCAGGGGGGGCCGAACACTGAAGCTTTCTTT; CDR3aa: CSAQGGPNTEAFF
d_gene: .; j_gene: TRBJ2-3; abundance: .; v_gene: TRBV10-3; len: 15; CDR3nt: TGTGCCATCAGGGATCTCGCGGCAGACACAGATACGCAGTATTTT; CDR3aa: CAIRDLAADTDTQYF
d_gene: TRBD2; j_gene: TRBJ2-2; abundance: few; v_gene: TRBV12-3/TRBV12-4; len: 15; CDR3nt: TGTGCCAGCACCCTCGCGGGACTAAACACCGGGGAGCTGTTTTTT; CDR3aa: CASTLAGLNTGELFF
d_gene: .; j_gene: TRBJ2-7; abundance: few; v_gene: TRBV28; len: 16; CDR3nt: TGTGCCAGCAGCTGGGGTAGCGGCTCTTTCTCCTACGAGCAGTACTTC; CDR3aa: CASSWGSGSFSYEQYF
d_gene: .; j_gene: TRBJ1-5; abundance: .; v_gene: TRBV12-3/TRBV12-4; len: 14; CDR3nt: TGTGCCAGCAGTTTCAGGCAGTACAATCAGCCCCAGCATTTT; CDR3aa: CASSFRQYNQPQHF
d_gene: .; j_gene: TRBJ2-1; abundance: few; v_gene: TRBV5-5; len: 17; CDR3nt: TGTGCCAGCAGCGGTCGTTCGGGTGGGGGCCTATACAATGAGCAGTTCTTC; CDR3aa: CASSGRSGGGLYNEQFF
d_gene: .; j_gene: TRBJ2-7; abundance: .; v_gene: TRBV10-3; len: 14; CDR3nt: TGTGCCATCAGCGAGGGCGGCAGAGGCGGCGAGCAGTACTTC; CDR3aa: CAISEGGRGGEQYF
d_gene: TRBD1; j_gene: TRBJ2-7; abundance: few; v_gene: TRBV20-1; len: 15; CDR3nt: TGCAGTGCTAGAGCCTACAGGGGCGCGGTGCACGAGCAGTACTTC; CDR3aa: CSARAYRGAVHEQYF
d_gene: .; j_gene: TRBJ1-5; abundance: few; v_gene: TRBV6-1; len: 15; CDR3nt: TGTGCCAGCAGTGGAGGCAGGGGAGACAATCAGCCCCAGCATTTT; CDR3aa: CASSGGRGDNQPQHF
d_gene: .; j_gene: TRBJ2-3; abundance: .; v_gene: TRBV3-1; len: 15; CDR3nt: TGTGCCAGCAGCCAAGATAAGCACCCGTCAGCTACGCAGTATTTT; CDR3aa: CASSQDKHPSATQYF
d_gene: .; j_gene: TRBJ2-2; abundance: .; v_gene: TRBV7-2; len: 16; CDR3nt: TGTGCCAGCAGCTTAGAGGGACGGATGAACACCGGGGAGCTGTTTTTT; CDR3aa: CASSLEGRMNTGELFF
d_gene: .; j_gene: TRBJ2-1; abundance: few; v_gene: TRBV4-2; len: 13; CDR3nt: TGTGCCAGCAGTCTTCCAGGGGAAAATGAGCAGTTCTTC; CDR3aa: CASSLPGENEQFF